A selection of T cell receptor beta chains follows, all from one sample in a study of blood T cell repertoires in COVID-19. Only in-frame clones appear in the TCRdb table, and some are missing; sequencing was by immunoSEQ multiplex PCR. The sample lists a few hundred thousand clones, roughly four fifths occurring once. The specimen sequenced was PBMCs or T cells enriched from blood (not recorded which). These TCRs come from a man aged 35-49 years who had been exposed to COVID-19. Each CDR3 is given with its conserved first and last residue. A D gene is named only where the DNA matches it firmly. Expanded clones get a size class; other rows say once, few or many, or leave the size out.

size	V	D	J	CDR3	DNA
NA	TRBV14	NA	TRBJ1-1	CASSHAPRGTEAFF	TGTGCCAGCAGCCACGCACCCAGGGGCACTGAAGCTTTCTTT
NA	TRBV6-5	NA	TRBJ2-6	CAITGSGANVLTF	TGTGCCATTACAGGCTCTGGGGCCAACGTCCTGACTTTC
NA	TRBV7-3	NA	TRBJ1-4	CASDPTGGDKGEKLFF	TGTGCCAGCGACCCCACGGGGGGCGACAAAGGTGAAAAACTGTTTTTT
NA	TRBV28	TRBD1	TRBJ1-2	CASRERTGGGYTF	TGTGCCAGCAGAGAAAGGACAGGGGGAGGCTACACCTTC
NA	TRBV6-6	TRBD2	TRBJ2-3	CASSYSGSRDTQYF	TGTGCCAGCAGTTATAGCGGGAGTAGGGATACGCAGTATTTT
NA	TRBV27	TRBD1	TRBJ1-2	CASSDRGLSYGYTF	TGTGCCAGCAGCGACAGGGGGCTTTCCTATGGCTACACCTTC
NA	TRBV5-5	NA	TRBJ2-2	CASSLEVRGNTGELFF	TGTGCCAGCAGCTTGGAGGTTCGGGGGAACACCGGGGAGCTGTTTTTT
few	TRBV30	NA	TRBJ1-6	CAWDQRNSPLHF	TGTGCCTGGGACCAACGGAATTCACCCCTCCACTTT
NA	TRBV30	NA	TRBJ2-7	CAWGRQEVTYEQYF	TGTGCCTGGGGACGACAGGAGGTAACCTACGAGCAGTACTTC
NA	TRBV5-5	NA	TRBJ1-2	CASSLGWADYGYTF	TGTGCCAGCAGCTTGGGGTGGGCCGACTATGGCTACACCTTC
NA	TRBV11-2	TRBD1	TRBJ2-7	CASRLNGGQGIYEQYF	TGTGCCAGCAGACTAAACGGGGGACAGGGGATTTACGAGCAGTACTTC
NA	TRBV29-1	NA	TRBJ1-4	CSVVLRLNEKLFF	TGCAGCGTTGTTCTACGACTAAATGAAAAACTGTTTTTT
NA	TRBV28	NA	TRBJ1-2	CASRLTLTTYGYTF	TGTGCCAGCAGGCTGACTCTGACTACCTATGGCTACACCTTC
NA	TRBV27	NA	TRBJ1-1	CASSLRQRNTEAFF	TGTGCCAGCAGCTTGAGACAGAGGAACACTGAAGCTTTCTTT
NA	TRBV7-3	NA	TRBJ2-5	CASSLIGPFETQYF	TGTGCCAGCAGCTTAATCGGTCCCTTCGAGACCCAGTACTTC
NA	TRBV6-5	TRBD2	TRBJ2-1	CASRLAGDEQFF	TGTGCCAGCAGGTTAGCGGGAGATGAGCAGTTCTTC
NA	TRBV7-5	NA	TRBJ1-6	CVRSLDLWPGWHSPLHF	TGTGTCAGAAGCTTAGATTTATGGCCAGGGTGGCATTCACCCCTCCACTTT
NA	TRBV5-6	TRBD1	TRBJ1-4	CASSRTGGVEKLFF	TGTGCCAGCAGCCGGACAGGGGGCGTTGAAAAACTGTTTTTT
NA	TRBV5-1	NA	TRBJ2-1	CASSLSGQGSNEQFF	TGCGCCAGCAGCTTGTCGGGCCAGGGTAGTAATGAGCAGTTCTTC
once	TRBV29-1	NA	TRBJ2-1	CSVEPIQGIYNEQFF	TGCAGCGTTGAACCCATACAGGGTATTTACAATGAGCAGTTCTTC
NA	TRBV6-5	NA	TRBJ2-3	CASSYGQADTQYF	TGTGCCAGCAGTTACGGGCAGGCAGATACGCAGTATTTT
NA	TRBV19	NA	TRBJ2-5	CASSIRVVRRETQYF	TGTGCCAGTAGTATCCGAGTGGTGCGGCGGGAGACCCAGTACTTC
NA	TRBV30	TRBD1	TRBJ1-6	CAWGDRGNSPLHF	TGTGCCTGGGGTGACAGGGGTAATTCACCCCTCCACTTT
NA	TRBV7-8	NA	TRBJ1-4	CASSFTGGTNEKLFF	TGTGCCAGCAGCTTCACGGGTGGAACTAATGAAAAACTGTTTTTT
NA	TRBV27	NA	TRBJ1-2	CASSFKGRGDGYTF	TGTGCCAGCAGTTTTAAAGGGAGGGGCGACGGCTACACCTTC
few	TRBV24-1	NA	TRBJ1-5	CATSDSGFNQPQHF	TGTGCCACCAGTGATTCAGGGTTCAATCAGCCCCAGCATTTT
NA	TRBV12-3/TRBV12-4	NA	TRBJ1-4	CASSLGREKLFF	TGTGCCAGCAGTTTAGGCAGAGAAAAACTGTTTTTT
NA	TRBV10-3	NA	TRBJ2-7	CATLIGDISYEQYF	TGTGCCACCCTAATTGGGGACATATCCTACGAGCAGTACTTC
NA	TRBV30	TRBD1	TRBJ2-7	CALDRGSLVQYF	TGTGCCTTGGACAGGGGAAGTTTGGTCCAGTACTTC
few	TRBV18	NA	TRBJ1-1	CASSPPSGGTEAFF	TGTGCCAGCTCACCGCCCTCGGGGGGCACTGAAGCTTTCTTT
NA	TRBV5-5	NA	TRBJ2-1	CASSLMAGEIDRDGEQFF	TGTGCCAGCAGCTTGATGGCAGGGGAGATAGACCGGGACGGTGAGCAGTTCTTC
once	TRBV5-1	TRBD2	TRBJ2-6	CASSGGRTGANVLTF	TGCGCCAGCAGCGGCGGGAGGACGGGGGCCAACGTCCTGACTTTC
once	TRBV27	NA	TRBJ1-5	CASSFRDQPQHF	TGTGCCAGCAGTTTCAGGGATCAGCCCCAGCATTTT
NA	TRBV6-5	TRBD1	TRBJ2-3	CASSSRGLGTDTQYF	TGTGCCAGCAGTTCCAGGGGGCTCGGCACAGATACGCAGTATTTT
once	TRBV12-3/TRBV12-4	TRBD1	TRBJ1-1	CASSLRTGSRAFF	TGTGCCAGCAGTTTAAGGACAGGAAGTAGAGCTTTCTTT
NA	TRBV6-5	TRBD1	TRBJ1-2	CASTIGQGTGYTF	TGTGCCAGCACCATTGGACAGGGGACTGGCTACACCTTC
NA	TRBV9	TRBD1	TRBJ1-4	CASSPRPGQGIYEKLFF	TGTGCCAGCAGCCCGCGACCGGGACAGGGGATATATGAAAAACTGTTTTTT
NA	TRBV19	NA	TRBJ2-5	CASSIWGVGETQYF	TGTGCCAGTAGTATTTGGGGAGTAGGTGAGACCCAGTACTTC
NA	TRBV6-1	TRBD2	TRBJ2-1	CASSVLAGGPWDEQFF	TGTGCCAGCAGTGTCCTGGCGGGAGGTCCTTGGGATGAGCAGTTCTTC
NA	TRBV27	NA	TRBJ1-1	CASSLGAVPMNTEAFF	TGTGCCAGCAGTTTAGGGGCAGTTCCAATGAACACTGAAGCTTTCTTT
NA	TRBV9	NA	TRBJ1-1	CASSVNSRNTEAFF	TGTGCCAGCAGCGTAAACAGCCGGAACACTGAAGCTTTCTTT
NA	TRBV11-2	NA	TRBJ1-1	CASSLGQGWEAFF	TGTGCCAGCAGCTTAGGGCAGGGATGGGAAGCTTTCTTT
few	TRBV11-2	NA	TRBJ1-5	CASSLTQYQPQHF	TGTGCCAGCAGCTTAACACAGTATCAGCCCCAGCATTTT
NA	TRBV10-2	TRBD1	TRBJ1-4	CASSDGTAGNEKLFF	TGCGCCAGCAGTGATGGGACAGCTGGTAATGAAAAACTGTTTTTT
NA	TRBV24-1	NA	TRBJ2-1	CATSETGLLNEQFF	TGTGCCACCAGTGAGACGGGACTTCTCAATGAGCAGTTCTTC
NA	TRBV12-5	NA	TRBJ1-3	CASGLGQASTGNTIYF	TGTGCTAGTGGTTTGGGACAGGCTTCGACTGGAAACACCATATATTTT
NA	TRBV6-5	NA	TRBJ1-2	CASRGHFLNYGYTF	TGTGCCAGCAGAGGACATTTTTTAAACTATGGCTACACCTTC
NA	TRBV7-9	NA	TRBJ2-1	CASSFWGVNEQFF	TGTGCCAGCAGCTTTTGGGGGGTCAATGAGCAGTTCTTC
NA	TRBV24-1	NA	TRBJ1-1	CATTGGRLAFF	TGTGCCACCACCGGAGGCAGATTGGCTTTCTTT
NA	TRBV6-5	NA	TRBJ1-5	CAIAGSPNQPQHF	TGTGCCATTGCGGGCTCTCCCAATCAGCCCCAGCATTTT
NA	TRBV18	TRBD1	TRBJ2-5	CASSLSTGKETQYF	TGTGCCAGCTCACTATCGACAGGGAAAGAGACCCAGTACTTC
NA	TRBV30	TRBD1	TRBJ1-5	CAWGQGMDQPQHF	TGTGCCTGGGGACAGGGGATGGATCAGCCCCAGCATTTT